Listed below are T cell receptor beta chains from one sample, sequenced in a study of vaccination and CD4 T cells after COVID-19. The antigens for these receptors are not known. TCRdb re-analysed the PCR reads in MiXCR, keeping a single row per CDR3 protein. Among 9,500 to 12,000 distinct CDR3 sequences listed, about 50% were seen once. The sequenced sample was CD4+ T cells from blood, cultured in vitro. The receptors shown here come from a human donor who had recovered from COVID-19. Each CDR3 is given without its conserved first and last residue. D genes are given only for firm matches.

v_call: TRBV20-1; d_call: -; j_call: TRBJ2-3; cdr3_length: 13; cdr3_aa: SARDLRGLGDTQY
v_call: TRBV5-1; d_call: TRBD1; j_call: TRBJ1-6; cdr3_length: 13; cdr3_aa: ASSLEGAYNSPLH
v_call: TRBV6-5; d_call: -; j_call: TRBJ2-7; cdr3_length: 11; cdr3_aa: ASSYSYTYEQY
v_call: TRBV2; d_call: -; j_call: TRBJ1-2; cdr3_length: 11; cdr3_aa: ASSVTGQGGYT
v_call: TRBV2; d_call: -; j_call: TRBJ1-2; cdr3_length: 13; cdr3_aa: ASSVDRRGNYGYT
v_call: TRBV6-5; d_call: TRBD1; j_call: TRBJ2-7; cdr3_length: 13; cdr3_aa: ASSYSGQGAYEQY
v_call: TRBV23-1; d_call: -; j_call: TRBJ1-5; cdr3_length: 14; cdr3_aa: ASSQSGGPRVQPQH
v_call: TRBV5-1; d_call: -; j_call: TRBJ1-1; cdr3_length: 11; cdr3_aa: ASSVTANTEAF
v_call: TRBV18; d_call: -; j_call: TRBJ2-1; cdr3_length: 10; cdr3_aa: ASSSGYNEQF
v_call: TRBV6-1; d_call: -; j_call: TRBJ1-1; cdr3_length: 12; cdr3_aa: ASSPQGRRTEAF
v_call: TRBV25-1; d_call: -; j_call: TRBJ1-2; cdr3_length: 11; cdr3_aa: ASSSRTDGGYT
v_call: TRBV15; d_call: TRBD2; j_call: TRBJ2-1; cdr3_length: 16; cdr3_aa: ATSSLGSIGGDYNEQF
v_call: TRBV19; d_call: -; j_call: TRBJ1-2; cdr3_length: 15; cdr3_aa: ASAVDYPLATNYGYT
v_call: TRBV20-1; d_call: TRBD1; j_call: TRBJ2-3; cdr3_length: 14; cdr3_aa: SARDLFGTGFNTQY
v_call: TRBV7-2; d_call: TRBD2; j_call: TRBJ2-1; cdr3_length: 16; cdr3_aa: ASSPRTSGGSSYNEQF
v_call: TRBV6-2/TRBV6-3; d_call: -; j_call: TRBJ2-3; cdr3_length: 14; cdr3_aa: ASTNPPGPPVQAQY
v_call: TRBV11-3; d_call: -; j_call: TRBJ1-1; cdr3_length: 12; cdr3_aa: ASCEGGLNTEAF
v_call: TRBV11-2; d_call: -; j_call: TRBJ2-2; cdr3_length: 11; cdr3_aa: ASSPDPAGELF
v_call: TRBV15; d_call: TRBD2; j_call: TRBJ2-1; cdr3_length: 13; cdr3_aa: ATSRDRAGDNEQF
v_call: TRBV7-2; d_call: -; j_call: TRBJ1-6; cdr3_length: 11; cdr3_aa: ASSLETYSPLH
v_call: TRBV29-1; d_call: -; j_call: TRBJ2-6; cdr3_length: 12; cdr3_aa: SARGISGANVLT
v_call: TRBV5-1; d_call: -; j_call: TRBJ1-5; cdr3_length: 11; cdr3_aa: ASSLTFNQPQH
v_call: TRBV6-1; d_call: TRBD2; j_call: TRBJ2-2; cdr3_length: 13; cdr3_aa: ASRKTSGSPGELF
v_call: TRBV18; d_call: -; j_call: TRBJ1-1; cdr3_length: 11; cdr3_aa: ASSPQGNTEAF
v_call: TRBV7-8; d_call: -; j_call: TRBJ2-5; cdr3_length: 11; cdr3_aa: ASSFSHQETQY
v_call: TRBV6-1; d_call: TRBD2; j_call: TRBJ2-5; cdr3_length: 12; cdr3_aa: ASSVRGGEETQY
v_call: TRBV19; d_call: -; j_call: TRBJ2-1; cdr3_length: 11; cdr3_aa: ASSIGRNNEQF
v_call: TRBV10-2; d_call: -; j_call: TRBJ2-1; cdr3_length: 11; cdr3_aa: ASLADLYNEQF
v_call: TRBV5-1; d_call: TRBD2; j_call: TRBJ2-1; cdr3_length: 12; cdr3_aa: ASSLGGGVDEQF